This T cell receptor (beta chain) was observed in a study of metastatic and nonmetastatic thyroid tumors. Study context: Across blood and tumor or nodule tissue, repertoires from malignant and benign thyroid patients were compared with one another.

Many counts were recorded for this clone. Antigen specificity is unknown. No patient had received any treatment before thyroid surgery. Overall study results and limits: Relative to benign nodules, malignant thyroid tumors were reportedly characterized by significantly elevated TCR beta diversity in blood and tumor.

In the original analysis: Clinicopathological groups supplied CDR3 differences that were used to build a distant-metastasis classifier for papillary thyroid cancer. TCRdb used MiXCR to call clones anew from the PCR reads. These V and J calls originate from TCRdb's pipeline instead of the authors' own analysis. The profile shows about 90,000 clones, around 7.8% of them singletons. V shed 3 bases and J shed 8 bases, with 11 bases lying between them. The V gene's germline CDR1 is LNHDA and CDR2 SQIVND (reference sequence). This CDR3 spans 13 amino acids. V and J are TRBV19 and TRBJ2-1; possible D gene TRBD2, 6 bases. Material for sequencing was blood. The sequence was obtained from a female donor with papillary thyroid cancer or a benign thyroid nodule (not recorded which). Some clones in this sample may be carry-over from other donors' samples. CDR3 residues: CASSIQEGYEQFF. For the CDR3, the DNA is TGTGCCAGTAGTATTCAGGAGGGCTATGAGCAGTTCTTC.